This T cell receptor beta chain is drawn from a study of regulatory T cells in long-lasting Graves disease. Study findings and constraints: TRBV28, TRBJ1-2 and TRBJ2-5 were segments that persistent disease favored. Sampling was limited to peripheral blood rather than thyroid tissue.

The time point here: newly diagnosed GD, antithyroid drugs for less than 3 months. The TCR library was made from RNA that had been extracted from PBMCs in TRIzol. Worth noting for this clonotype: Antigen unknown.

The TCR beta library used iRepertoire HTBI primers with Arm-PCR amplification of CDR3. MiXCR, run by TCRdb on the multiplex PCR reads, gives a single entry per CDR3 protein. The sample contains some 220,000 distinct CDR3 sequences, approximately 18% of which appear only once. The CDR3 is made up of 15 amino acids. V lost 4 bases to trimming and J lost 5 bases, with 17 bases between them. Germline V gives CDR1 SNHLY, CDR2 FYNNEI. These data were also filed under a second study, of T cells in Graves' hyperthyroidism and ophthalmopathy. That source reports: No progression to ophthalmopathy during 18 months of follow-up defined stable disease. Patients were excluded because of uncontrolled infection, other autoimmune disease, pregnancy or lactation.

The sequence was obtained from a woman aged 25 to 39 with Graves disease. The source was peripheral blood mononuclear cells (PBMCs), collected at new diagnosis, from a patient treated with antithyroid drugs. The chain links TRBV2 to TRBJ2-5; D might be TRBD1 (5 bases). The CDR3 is CASSGGRVQLETQYF. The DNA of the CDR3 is TGTGCCAGCAGTGGGGGCAGGGTTCAATTGGAGACCCAGTACTTC.